A selection of T cell receptor beta chains follows, all from one sample in a study of response to subunit inactivated influenza vaccine. MiXCR, run by TCRdb on the RT-PCR reads, gives a single entry per CDR3 protein. The table records around 540,000 distinct CDR3 sequences, approximately 10% of them present only once. Sequenced here: PBMCs from blood, sampled on the day of vaccination. The receptors here all came from a man aged 45-65 years who received an inactivated influenza vaccine. The CDR3 runs from the conserved cysteine through the conserved F or W. Each record gives: clone size, V gene, D gene, J gene, CDR3 DNA, CDR3 protein. The D gene is left open where the match is weak. Not all rows give a size; the values are once, few, many and, for expanded clones, a class.

>many|TRBV28|-|TRBJ2-4
TGTGCCAGCAGTCTACTCGCCATCGGGGCGGGGAAAAACATTCAGTACTTC
CASSLLAIGAGKNIQYF
>many|TRBV12-3/TRBV12-4|TRBD2|TRBJ2-1
TGTGCCAGCAGCCCAAGCGGGAGGGCCTACAATGAGCAGTTCTTC
CASSPSGRAYNEQFF
>-|TRBV24-1|-|TRBJ2-3
TGTGCCACCAGTGACATTGTAGGGCAGAACACAGATACGCAGTATTTT
CATSDIVGQNTDTQYF
>-|TRBV29-1|TRBD1|TRBJ1-6
TGCAGCGTTGGGGCCCGGGACAGGGGGGACTCACCCCTCCACTTT
CSVGARDRGDSPLHF
>few|TRBV2|TRBD2|TRBJ2-3
TGTGCCAGCAGCCCTCCAACGGGGGGGCCCACAGATACGCAGTATTTT
CASSPPTGGPTDTQYF
>-|TRBV30|-|TRBJ2-1
TGTGCCTGGAGTGCTTGGACCTACTACAATGAGCAGTTCTTC
CAWSAWTYYNEQFF
>few|TRBV5-5|TRBD1|TRBJ1-1
TGTGCCAGCAGCTTGCAGGGGGCCCCGGACACTGAAGCTTTCTTT
CASSLQGAPDTEAFF
>many|TRBV11-2|TRBD2|TRBJ2-1
TGTGCCAGCAGCTCGACTAGCGGGGGTTACAATGAGCAGTTCTTC
CASSSTSGGYNEQFF
>-|TRBV7-9|-|TRBJ2-3
TGTGCCAGCAGCTCACGGACAGTTGAGAGAACGCAGTATTTT
CASSSRTVERTQYF
>many|TRBV7-6|-|TRBJ1-5
TGTGCCAGCAGCTTAGGTTGGGCTCAGCCCCAGCATTTT
CASSLGWAQPQHF